A selection of T cell receptor beta chains follows, all from one sample in a study of T cells in Graves' hyperthyroidism and ophthalmopathy. Using its own MiXCR run on the multiplex PCR reads, TCRdb lists one record per CDR3 protein. This sample has some 510,000 distinct CDR3 sequences, with less than 25% found just once. Sequenced sample: blood. All receptors derive from a man between 18 and 35 years old with Graves' hyperthyroidism. CDR3s include the opening cysteine and the closing phenylalanine or tryptophan. The D gene is left open where the match is weak. Clone size is shown for a subset of rows, as once, few, many or a class of expanded clone.

clone size: many
V gene: TRBV12-3/TRBV12-4
D gene: -
J gene: TRBJ2-5
CDR3 DNA: TGTGCCAACAGCCCCCGTGCAGGAGGGGGGACCCAGTACTTC
CDR3 protein: CANSPRAGGGTQYF

clone size: many
V gene: TRBV6-1
D gene: -
J gene: TRBJ1-5
CDR3 DNA: TGTGCCAGCAAGGGGGGGGGTCTCAATCAGCCCCAGCATTTT
CDR3 protein: CASKGGGLNQPQHF

clone size: many
V gene: TRBV28
D gene: TRBD1
J gene: TRBJ2-7
CDR3 DNA: TGTGCCAGCGAGGGACAGGGACATCGCTACGAGCAGTACTTC
CDR3 protein: CASEGQGHRYEQYF

clone size: -
V gene: TRBV29-1
D gene: -
J gene: TRBJ2-7
CDR3 DNA: TGCAGCGTTGCAGGAAAGTTCGGCGAGCAGTACTTC
CDR3 protein: CSVAGKFGEQYF

clone size: few
V gene: TRBV10-3
D gene: TRBD1
J gene: TRBJ2-5
CDR3 DNA: TGTGCCATCAGTGACTCGGACAGGGAAAAAGAGACCCAGTACTTC
CDR3 protein: CAISDSDREKETQYF

clone size: -
V gene: TRBV6-5
D gene: -
J gene: TRBJ2-5
CDR3 DNA: TGTGCCAGCAGTTACTCCTCATCGGGGGGCCGGGGGGAGACCCAGTACTTC
CDR3 protein: CASSYSSSGGRGETQYF

clone size: few
V gene: TRBV30
D gene: -
J gene: TRBJ2-2
CDR3 DNA: TGTGCCTGGAACGCAGGGTCGGGCACCGGGGAGCTGTTTTTT
CDR3 protein: CAWNAGSGTGELFF

clone size: -
V gene: TRBV30
D gene: -
J gene: TRBJ1-5
CDR3 DNA: TGTGCCTGGACCTTAGGTGGTCCTGGTCAGCCCCAGCATTTT
CDR3 protein: CAWTLGGPGQPQHF

clone size: many
V gene: TRBV9
D gene: -
J gene: TRBJ1-2
CDR3 DNA: TGTGCCAGCAGCCACTTAGGGGGGGCCAGGGATGGCTACACCTTC
CDR3 protein: CASSHLGGARDGYTF

clone size: -
V gene: TRBV7-2
D gene: -
J gene: TRBJ2-2
CDR3 DNA: TGTGCCAGCAATCCATGGGGCACCGGGGAGCTGTTTTTT
CDR3 protein: CASNPWGTGELFF

clone size: many
V gene: TRBV7-8
D gene: TRBD2
J gene: TRBJ2-5
CDR3 DNA: TGTGCCAGCAGCTTAGCGATGGGTAGCGGGGGGCGGGAGACCCAGTACTTC
CDR3 protein: CASSLAMGSGGRETQYF

clone size: -
V gene: TRBV5-1
D gene: TRBD1
J gene: TRBJ2-2
CDR3 DNA: TGCGCCAGCAGCGTCAGGGGGACCGGGGAGCTGTTTTTT
CDR3 protein: CASSVRGTGELFF

clone size: -
V gene: TRBV19
D gene: -
J gene: TRBJ1-5
CDR3 DNA: TGTGCCAGTAGACCTACCGGGGCCGGCAATCAGCCCCAGCATTTT
CDR3 protein: CASRPTGAGNQPQHF

clone size: -
V gene: TRBV6-1
D gene: -
J gene: TRBJ2-4
CDR3 DNA: TGTGCCAGCACCTGGGGGGGGCAGGCCTACCAAAACATTCAGTACTTC
CDR3 protein: CASTWGGQAYQNIQYF

clone size: -
V gene: TRBV30
D gene: -
J gene: TRBJ1-6
CDR3 DNA: TGTGCCTGCCATGCCGACACCTATTCACCCCTCCACTTT
CDR3 protein: CACHADTYSPLHF

clone size: many
V gene: TRBV20-1
D gene: -
J gene: TRBJ1-5
CDR3 DNA: TGCAGTGCTAGCATTGACGGGGCGGGTTTGCCCCAGCATTTT
CDR3 protein: CSASIDGAGLPQHF

clone size: few
V gene: TRBV5-4
D gene: TRBD1
J gene: TRBJ1-1
CDR3 DNA: TGTGCCAGCAGTTCTTGGGGGACAGGGGTTAGGTATGAAGCTTTCTTT
CDR3 protein: CASSSWGTGVRYEAFF

clone size: many
V gene: TRBV7-8
D gene: -
J gene: TRBJ1-1
CDR3 DNA: TGTGCCAGCAGCTCGTTACGCTACACTGAAGCTTTCTTT
CDR3 protein: CASSSLRYTEAFF

clone size: few
V gene: TRBV28
D gene: -
J gene: TRBJ2-7
CDR3 DNA: TGTGCCAGCAGTTTATCACAGGGTACCTACGAGCAGTACTTC
CDR3 protein: CASSLSQGTYEQYF

clone size: few
V gene: TRBV5-5
D gene: -
J gene: TRBJ2-5
CDR3 DNA: TGTGCCAGCAGCTTGGATCTGGGCTACGAGACCCAGTACTTC
CDR3 protein: CASSLDLGYETQYF

clone size: many
V gene: TRBV28
D gene: -
J gene: TRBJ1-1
CDR3 DNA: TGTGCCAGCAGTTTATTGGGGCTGGTCACTGAAGCTTTCTTT
CDR3 protein: CASSLLGLVTEAFF

clone size: -
V gene: TRBV7-2
D gene: -
J gene: TRBJ2-7
CDR3 DNA: TGTGCCAGCAGCCATACACTAGACCCCTACGAGCAGTACTTC
CDR3 protein: CASSHTLDPYEQYF

clone size: -
V gene: TRBV30
D gene: -
J gene: TRBJ2-2
CDR3 DNA: TGTGCCTGGAGCCCGGGTCTCAAGGGCGGGGAGCTGTTTTTT
CDR3 protein: CAWSPGLKGGELFF

clone size: many
V gene: TRBV12-3/TRBV12-4
D gene: -
J gene: TRBJ1-3
CDR3 DNA: TGTGCCAGCAGTTCGGACAGTTCTGGAAACACCATATATTTT
CDR3 protein: CASSSDSSGNTIYF

clone size: -
V gene: TRBV29-1
D gene: TRBD1
J gene: TRBJ1-2
CDR3 DNA: TGCAGCGCTCCCGGGGGGGGGACAGTACCTGGCTACACCTTC
CDR3 protein: CSAPGGGTVPGYTF

clone size: few
V gene: TRBV7-2
D gene: TRBD2
J gene: TRBJ2-7
CDR3 DNA: TGTGCCAGCAGCTCTCGGACTAGCGGGAGGCTCGAGCAGTACTTC
CDR3 protein: CASSSRTSGRLEQYF

clone size: -
V gene: TRBV5-6
D gene: TRBD1
J gene: TRBJ1-1
CDR3 DNA: TGTGCCAGCAGCGAGGTCCCGGGACAGGGTTCGGCCACTGAAGCTTTCTTT
CDR3 protein: CASSEVPGQGSATEAFF